This T cell receptor beta chain was identified during a study of PD-1 blockade in classical Hodgkin lymphoma. Study conclusions and caveats: Patients who began taking nivolumab under 1 year after ASCT were left out.

The data were produced by immunoSEQ multiplex PCR, yet TCRdb's version contains in-frame clones alone and is incomplete. The data show tens of thousands of clones, approximately 94% seen once. About this clone: The antigen is not known.

All patients experienced relapse after autologous stem cell transplantation, and brentuximab vedotin exposure was variable. CDR3 size: 17 residues. CDR1 and CDR2 (germline): MGHRA, YSYEKL. The ends lost 1 base at V and 1 base at J; junction bases unmatched: 2. The source material was peripheral blood mononuclear cells (PBMCs), sampled at baseline. V gene TRBV4-1 combines with J gene TRBJ2-2, with TRBD2 matching 11 bases. This receptor was identified in a human donor with classical Hodgkin lymphoma. This CDR3 reads CASSQGTSGQNTGELFF. The CDR3 nucleotides read TGCGCCAGCAGCCAAGGGACTAGCGGGCAGAACACCGGGGAGCTGTTTTTT.